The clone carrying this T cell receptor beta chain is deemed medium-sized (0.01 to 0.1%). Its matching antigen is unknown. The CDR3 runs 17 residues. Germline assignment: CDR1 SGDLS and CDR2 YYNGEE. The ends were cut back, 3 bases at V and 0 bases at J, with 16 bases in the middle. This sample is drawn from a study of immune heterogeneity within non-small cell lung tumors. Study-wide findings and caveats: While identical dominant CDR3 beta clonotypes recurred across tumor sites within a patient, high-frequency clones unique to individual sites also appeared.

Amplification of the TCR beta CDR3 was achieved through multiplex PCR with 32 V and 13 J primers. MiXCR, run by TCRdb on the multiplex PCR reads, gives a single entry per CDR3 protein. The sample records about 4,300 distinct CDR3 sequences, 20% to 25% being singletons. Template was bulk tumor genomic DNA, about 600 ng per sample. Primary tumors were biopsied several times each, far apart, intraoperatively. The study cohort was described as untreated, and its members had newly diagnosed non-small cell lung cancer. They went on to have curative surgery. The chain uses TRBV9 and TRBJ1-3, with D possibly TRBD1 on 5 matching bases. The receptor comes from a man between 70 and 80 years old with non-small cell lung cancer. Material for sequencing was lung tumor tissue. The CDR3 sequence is CASSAWGEVHSGNTIYF. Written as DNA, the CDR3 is TGTGCCAGCAGCGCGTGGGGGGAAGTCCACTCTGGAAACACCATATATTTT.